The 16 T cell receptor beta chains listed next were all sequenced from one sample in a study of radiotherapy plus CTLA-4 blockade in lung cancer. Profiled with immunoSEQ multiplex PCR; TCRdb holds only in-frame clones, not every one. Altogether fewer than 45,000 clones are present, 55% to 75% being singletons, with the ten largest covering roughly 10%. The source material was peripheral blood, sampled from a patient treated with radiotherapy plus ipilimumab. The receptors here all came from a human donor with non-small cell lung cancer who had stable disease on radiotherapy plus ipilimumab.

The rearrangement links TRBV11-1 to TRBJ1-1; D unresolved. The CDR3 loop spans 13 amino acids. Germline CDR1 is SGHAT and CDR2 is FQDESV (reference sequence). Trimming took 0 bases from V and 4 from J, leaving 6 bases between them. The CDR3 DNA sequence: TGTGCCAGCAGCTTAGCGTTGAGCACTGAAGCTTTCTTT. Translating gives CASSLALSTEAFF.

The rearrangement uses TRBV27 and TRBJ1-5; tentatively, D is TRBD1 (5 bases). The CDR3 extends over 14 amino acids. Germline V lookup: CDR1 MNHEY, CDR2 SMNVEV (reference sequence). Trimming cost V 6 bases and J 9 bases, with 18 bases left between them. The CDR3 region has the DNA TGTGCCAGCAGCGGGGGGGAAAAACGTTGGCCCCAGCATTTT. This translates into CASSGGEKRWPQHF.

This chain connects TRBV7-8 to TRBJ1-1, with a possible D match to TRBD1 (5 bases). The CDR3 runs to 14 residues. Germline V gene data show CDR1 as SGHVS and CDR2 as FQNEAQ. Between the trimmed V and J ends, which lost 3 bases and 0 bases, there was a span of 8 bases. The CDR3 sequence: CASSFGHMNTEAFF. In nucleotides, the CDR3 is TGTGCCAGCAGCTTCGGACATATGAACACTGAAGCTTTCTTT.

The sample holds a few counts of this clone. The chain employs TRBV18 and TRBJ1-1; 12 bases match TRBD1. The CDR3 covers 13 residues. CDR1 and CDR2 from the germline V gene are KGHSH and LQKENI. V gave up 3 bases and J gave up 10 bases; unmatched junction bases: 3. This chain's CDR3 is CASSPQGQGAAFF. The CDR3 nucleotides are TGTGCCAGCTCACCGCAGGGACAGGGGGCAGCTTTCTTT.

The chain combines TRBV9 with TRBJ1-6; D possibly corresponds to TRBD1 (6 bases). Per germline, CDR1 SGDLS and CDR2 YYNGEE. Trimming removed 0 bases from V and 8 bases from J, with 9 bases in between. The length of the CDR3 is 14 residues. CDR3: CASSVEQGDSPLHF. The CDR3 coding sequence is TGTGCCAGCAGCGTAGAACAGGGAGATTCACCCCTCCACTTT.

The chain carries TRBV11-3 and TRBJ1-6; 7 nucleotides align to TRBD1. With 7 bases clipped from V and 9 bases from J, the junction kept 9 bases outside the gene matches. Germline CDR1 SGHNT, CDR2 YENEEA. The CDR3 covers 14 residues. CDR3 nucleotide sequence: TGTGCCAGCACCCTAGGACAGGCCAGTTCACCCCTCCACTTT. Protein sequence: CASTLGQASSPLHF.

In DNA, the CDR3 is TGTGCCTGGAGCTGGGACAGGGCTGGAAACACCATATATTTT. Translation gives CAWSWDRAGNTIYF. This chain joins TRBV30 and TRBJ1-3; 9 bases fit TRBD1. Trimming took 3 bases from V and 2 from J; bases not matched to a gene: 2. The CDR3 runs 14 residues. Looked up from germline, CDR1 is GTSNPN and CDR2 is SVGIG (reference sequence).

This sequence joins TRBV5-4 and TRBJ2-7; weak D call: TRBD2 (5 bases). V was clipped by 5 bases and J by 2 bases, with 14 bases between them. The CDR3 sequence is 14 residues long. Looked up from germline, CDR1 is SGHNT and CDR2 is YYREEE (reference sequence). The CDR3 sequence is CASSPRPGAYEQYF. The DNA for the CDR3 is TGTGCCAGCAGTCCGCGGCCCGGGGCCTACGAGCAGTACTTC.

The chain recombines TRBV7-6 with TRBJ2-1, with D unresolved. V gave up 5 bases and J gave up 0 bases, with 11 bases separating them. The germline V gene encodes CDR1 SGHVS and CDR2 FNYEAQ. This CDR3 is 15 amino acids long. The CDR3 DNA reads TGTGCCAGCAGCCGAGGCGGCCTCTCCTACAATGAGCAGTTCTTC. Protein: CASSRGGLSYNEQFF. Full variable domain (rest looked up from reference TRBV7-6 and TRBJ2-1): GAGVSQSPRYKVTKRGQDVALRCDPISGHVSLYWYRQALGQGPEFLTYFNYEAQQDKSGLPNDRFSAERPEGSISTLTIQRTEQRDSAMYRCASSRGGLSYNEQFFGPGTRLTVL.

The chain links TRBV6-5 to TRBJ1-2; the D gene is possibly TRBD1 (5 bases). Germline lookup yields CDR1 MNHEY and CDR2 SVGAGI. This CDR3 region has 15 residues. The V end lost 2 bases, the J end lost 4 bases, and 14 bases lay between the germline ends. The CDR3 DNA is TGTGCCAGCAGTTACAGAACAGGACATTTCTATGGCTACACCTTC. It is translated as CASSYRTGHFYGYTF.

As DNA, the CDR3 is TGTGCCAGCTCCCTAACGGACAGGGGAGGCACTGAAGCTTTCTTT. Protein product: CASSLTDRGGTEAFF. V gene TRBV18 combines with J gene TRBJ1-1, with 9 bases identical to TRBD1. The ends lost 6 bases at V and 4 bases at J; junction bases unmatched: 9. Germline CDR1 KGHSH, CDR2 LQKENI. The CDR3 has 15 amino acids. The full variable domain, in which reference TRBV18 and TRBJ1-1 provide the parts outside the CDR3, is NAGVMQNPRHLVRRRGQEARLRCSPMKGHSHVYWYRQLPEEGLKFMVYLQKENIIDESGMPKERFSAEFPKEGPSILRIQQVVRGDSAAYFCASSLTDRGGTEAFFGQGTRLTVV.

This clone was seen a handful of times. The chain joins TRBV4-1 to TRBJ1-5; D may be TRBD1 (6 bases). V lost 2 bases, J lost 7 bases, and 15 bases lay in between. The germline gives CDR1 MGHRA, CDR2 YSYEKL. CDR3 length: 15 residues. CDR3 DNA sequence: TGCGCCAGCAGCCAACCACAGGGAACAGGGCAGCCCCAGCATTTT. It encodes CASSQPQGTGQPQHF.

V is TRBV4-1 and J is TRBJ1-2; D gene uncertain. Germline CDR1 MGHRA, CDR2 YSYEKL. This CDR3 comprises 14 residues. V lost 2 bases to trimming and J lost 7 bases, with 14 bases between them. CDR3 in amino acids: CASSQTGEISGYTF. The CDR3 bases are TGCGCCAGCAGCCAAACGGGAGAGATCTCTGGCTACACCTTC.

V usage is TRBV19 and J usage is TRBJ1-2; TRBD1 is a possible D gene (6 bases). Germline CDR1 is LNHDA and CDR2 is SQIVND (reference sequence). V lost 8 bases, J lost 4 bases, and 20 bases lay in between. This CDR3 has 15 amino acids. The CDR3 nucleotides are TGTGCCAGTGGGCTTTCGAACAGGGAATCCTATGGCTACACCTTC. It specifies CASGLSNRESYGYTF.

DNA of the CDR3: TGTGCCAGCAGTTACTCCGAGGGTTCGGGGGGCTACACCTTC. Its translation is CASSYSEGSGGYTF. The genes are TRBV6-5 and TRBJ1-2; D not certain. CDR3 length equals 14 residues. CDR1 MNHEY and CDR2 SVGAGI come from the germline V gene. V dropped 0 bases and J dropped 8 bases, with 13 bases sitting between them.

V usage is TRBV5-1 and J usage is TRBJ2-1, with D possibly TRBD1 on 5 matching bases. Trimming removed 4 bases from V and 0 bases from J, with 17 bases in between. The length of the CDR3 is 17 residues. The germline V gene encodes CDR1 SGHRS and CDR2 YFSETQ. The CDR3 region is CASSPASTGFSYNEQFF. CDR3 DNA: TGCGCCAGCAGCCCCGCCTCCACAGGATTCTCCTACAATGAGCAGTTCTTC.